Described below is a single TCR beta chain sequence and its context. Assembly of TCR beta libraries relied on iRepertoire HTBI primers together with Arm-PCR of CDR3 regions. TCRdb reanalysed the multiplex PCR reads using MiXCR and keeps one entry per CDR3 protein. The sample yields approximately 540,000 distinct CDR3 sequences, 12% seen once. Trimming removed 2 bases at V and 6 bases at J, with 11 bases between. The germline V gene has CDR1 SGHTA and CDR2 FQGNSA. The CDR3 runs to 13 residues. This sample is part of a study of regulatory T cells in long-lasting Graves disease. Time point of the sample: newly diagnosed GD, antithyroid drugs for less than 3 months. Scientists built the TCR library using RNA that was extracted from PBMCs. These same records also appear under a second study, on T cells in Graves' hyperthyroidism and ophthalmopathy. According to that study: A median 6.5 months before onset, the model predicted ophthalmopathy.

This TCR came from a woman aged 25 to 45 with Graves disease. Material: peripheral blood mononuclear cells (PBMCs), obtained at new diagnosis, from a patient treated with antithyroid drugs. The chain joins TRBV7-2 to TRBJ2-7; TRBD2 might be the D (6 bases). CDR3 protein: CASSLQAGREQYF. The CDR3 DNA is TGTGCCAGCAGCTTACAAGCGGGCCGCGAGCAGTACTTC.